The T cell receptor (beta chain) described here comes from a study of CD8+ T cells in alopecia areata. Five or six patients had their CD4+ cells sorted into CD25+CD127- cells. Sampling of alopecia areata patients yielded lesional scalp punch biopsies as well as peripheral blood. The study, taken as a whole, reports: It was less clear whether patients shared TCRs than it was in mice, possibly because of HLA.

RNA was isolated and reverse transcribed to cDNA, the sequencing template. The protocol was immunoSEQ multiplex PCR, while the TCRdb copy is restricted to in-frame clones and leaves out a portion. The profile shows about 20,000 clones, roughly 62% of them singletons. About this clone: The antigen remains unidentified.

The V and J ends lost 4 bases and 3 bases respectively, with 13 bases between them. The CDR3 totals 15 residues. Germline lookup yields CDR1 LGHNA and CDR2 YSLEER. The chain recombines TRBV4-3 with TRBJ1-3; unclear D gene. Material: CD4+ Tregs sorted from blood. The receptor's source is a human donor with alopecia areata. CDR3 nucleotide sequence: TGCGCCAGCAGCCCAGCTGGTGGATTTGGAAACACCATATATTTT. It encodes CASSPAGGFGNTIYF.